The sample holds many counts of the clone carrying this T cell receptor (beta chain). To make TCR beta libraries, researchers used iRepertoire HTBI primers and Arm-PCR of CDR3 regions. In the study's own analysis: Looking across samples, the authors found 55 to 70 TRBV and some 15 TRBJ segments. TCRdb ran MiXCR on the multiplex PCR reads and lists one entry per CDR3 protein. These V and J calls rely on TCRdb rather than the paper's analysis. The sample consists of roughly 350,000 distinct CDR3 sequences, over 15% of them appearing once. Stated time point: newly diagnosed GD, antithyroid drugs for less than 3 months. From PBMCs, RNA was extracted and then used to make the TCR library. The data were taken from a study of regulatory T cells in long-lasting Graves disease. This CDR3 contains 12 residues. Germline values: CDR1 SGHTA, CDR2 FQGNSA. V was pared by 5 bases and J by 9 bases, with 11 bases between.

The same sample was also used in a study of T cells in Graves' hyperthyroidism and ophthalmopathy. That study adds: The model identified upcoming ophthalmopathy a median approximately six months ahead of onset.

This clonotype was sampled from a man aged 35 to 55 with Graves disease. The chain joins TRBV7-2 to TRBJ2-1; D is unclear. The input for sequencing was peripheral blood mononuclear cells (PBMCs), taken at new diagnosis, from a patient treated with antithyroid drugs. The CDR3 loop is CASSHPWGEQFF. In nucleotides, the CDR3 is TGTGCCAGCAGCCATCCCTGGGGTGAGCAGTTCTTC. The whole variable domain, filled in from reference TRBV7-2 and TRBJ2-1, reads GAGVSQSPSNKVTEKGKDVELRCDPISGHTALYWYRQSLGQGLEFLIYFQGNSAPDKSGLPSDRFSAERTGGSVSTLTIQRTQQEDSAVYLCASSHPWGEQFFGPGTRLTVL.